A selection of T cell receptor beta chains follows, all from one sample in a study of spatial heterogeneity in lung cancer. MiXCR was run by TCRdb on the 5' RACE reads, yielding one entry per CDR3 protein. This sample has 7,500 to 10,000 distinct CDR3 sequences, with 23% found just once. The sequencing used PBMCs, collected at follow-up. The source is a female donor with early-stage non-small cell lung cancer. The CDR3 runs from the conserved cysteine through the conserved F or W. The order of the fields is D gene, clone size, V gene, J gene, CDR3 protein, CDR3 DNA. A D gene is named only where the DNA matches it firmly. Where a row states a size, it is once, few, many or the class of an expanded clone; other rows omit it.

TRBD1	few	TRBV7-2	TRBJ1-1	CASSLEDRENTEAFF	TGTGCCAGCAGCTTAGAGGACAGGGAGAACACTGAAGCTTTCTTT
TRBD1	-	TRBV20-1	TRBJ2-7	CSASSRRQGAREQYF	TGCAGTGCTAGTTCGCGGAGACAGGGAGCTCGGGAGCAGTACTTC
-	-	TRBV7-9	TRBJ2-7	CASSPVGGREYF	TGTGCCAGCAGCCCGGTCGGAGGACGGGAGTACTTC
TRBD2	-	TRBV23-1	TRBJ2-5	CASSPTREGSQETQYF	TGCGCCAGCAGCCCGACTCGGGAGGGTTCCCAAGAGACCCAGTACTTC
-	-	TRBV20-1	TRBJ2-7	CSARGLVGNEQYF	TGCAGTGCTAGAGGTCTAGTAGGCAACGAGCAGTACTTC
-	medium-sized	TRBV18	TRBJ1-1	CASSPQENTEAFF	TGTGCCAGCTCGCCGCAGGAGAACACTGAAGCTTTCTTT
-	few	TRBV12-3/TRBV12-4	TRBJ2-4	CASSPIKVILAPKNIQYF	TGTGCCAGCAGTCCCATCAAGGTGATCCTAGCCCCCAAAAACATTCAGTACTTC
-	few	TRBV7-2	TRBJ2-5	CASSLARLQETQYF	TGTGCCAGCAGCTTAGCGAGGTTACAAGAGACCCAGTACTTC
-	-	TRBV7-9	TRBJ1-1	CASSLEENTEAFF	TGTGCCAGCAGCTTAGAAGAGAACACTGAAGCTTTCTTT
-	-	TRBV12-3/TRBV12-4	TRBJ2-2	CASSRDRDTGELFF	TGTGCCAGCAGCCGAGACAGAGACACCGGGGAGCTGTTTTTT
-	-	TRBV7-2	TRBJ2-3	CASSLKATDGTDTQYF	TGTGCCAGCAGCTTAAAGGCGACGGACGGCACAGATACGCAGTATTTT
-	-	TRBV20-1	TRBJ1-1	CSAREPWGPVTEAFF	TGCAGTGCTAGAGAGCCGTGGGGGCCGGTCACTGAAGCTTTCTTT
-	-	TRBV28	TRBJ1-2	CASSLGPRASGYTF	TGTGCCAGCAGTTTAGGCCCCCGCGCATCTGGCTACACCTTC
TRBD2	few	TRBV7-8	TRBJ2-1	CASSRRVAGVSHEQFF	TGTGCCAGCAGCCGCCGCGTGGCGGGAGTCTCCCATGAGCAGTTCTTC
-	-	TRBV3-1	TRBJ2-1	CASSQDRRPLTGPGYEQFF	TGTGCCAGCAGCCAAGATCGCAGACCCTTAACAGGCCCCGGATATGAGCAGTTCTTC
TRBD2	medium-sized	TRBV29-1	TRBJ2-3	CSGLRGSKDTDTQYF	TGCAGCGGGCTCCGCGGGAGCAAGGACACAGATACGCAGTATTTT
TRBD2	-	TRBV11-1	TRBJ2-1	CASSLGASGYEEQFF	TGTGCCAGCAGCCTTGGCGCTAGCGGCTATGAAGAGCAGTTCTTC
-	medium-sized	TRBV6-2/TRBV6-3	TRBJ1-5	CASSYFPQPQHF	TGTGCCAGCAGTTACTTTCCTCAGCCCCAGCATTTT
TRBD1	-	TRBV18	TRBJ2-1	CASSSLSQGIGNEQFF	TGTGCCAGCTCATCATTATCACAGGGGATCGGCAATGAGCAGTTCTTC
-	-	TRBV7-9	TRBJ2-3	CASSFTDTQYF	TGTGCCAGCAGCTTCACAGATACGCAGTATTTT
-	few	TRBV29-1	TRBJ1-3	CSVGQENTIYF	TGCAGCGTTGGGCAGGAAAACACCATATATTTT
-	medium-sized	TRBV28	TRBJ2-1	CASSLKSWAFNEQFF	TGTGCCAGCAGTTTAAAATCTTGGGCCTTCAATGAGCAGTTCTTC
TRBD1	-	TRBV29-1	TRBJ2-5	CSANQGTGRETQYF	TGCAGCGCCAACCAGGGGACAGGGAGAGAGACCCAGTACTTC
-	medium-sized	TRBV11-2	TRBJ1-1	CASSLEGKGTEAFF	TGTGCCAGCAGCTTAGAGGGGAAGGGCACTGAAGCTTTCTTT
-	once	TRBV14	TRBJ1-2	CASSPPDFRVGYTF	TGTGCCAGCAGTCCCCCCGACTTCAGGGTTGGCTACACCTTC
TRBD1	-	TRBV20-1	TRBJ1-6	CSARGTGTGSSPLHF	TGCAGTGCTAGGGGAACCGGGACAGGGTCTTCACCCCTCCACTTT
-	medium-sized	TRBV7-6	TRBJ1-5	CASSPLGGLNQPQHF	TGTGCCAGCAGCCCCTTAGGGGGGCTCAATCAGCCCCAGCATTTT
TRBD1	-	TRBV4-1	TRBJ2-5	CASSQDQGTDQETQYF	TGCGCCAGCAGCCAAGATCAAGGGACAGACCAAGAGACCCAGTACTTC
-	-	TRBV10-3	TRBJ2-4	CAISESMVAGQLAKNIQYF	TGTGCCATCAGTGAGTCTATGGTAGCAGGGCAACTAGCCAAAAACATTCAGTACTTC
TRBD2	medium-sized	TRBV19	TRBJ2-1	CASSFYSGRASPYNEQFF	TGTGCCAGTAGTTTCTATAGCGGGAGGGCCAGTCCCTACAATGAGCAGTTCTTC
TRBD2	few	TRBV7-2	TRBJ2-3	CASSPLPSGTSTDTQYF	TGTGCCAGCAGCCCCCTCCCTAGCGGCACTAGCACAGATACGCAGTATTTT
TRBD2	-	TRBV28	TRBJ2-7	CASSPGTSGYEQYF	TGTGCCAGCAGTCCTGGGACTAGCGGTTACGAGCAGTACTTC
-	-	TRBV7-8	TRBJ2-1	CASSNRTYYNEQFF	TGTGCCAGCAGCAATCGGACTTACTACAATGAGCAGTTCTTC
-	-	TRBV5-1	TRBJ1-1	CASSLGVREGDTEAFF	TGCGCCAGCAGCTTGGGGGTCAGGGAAGGTGACACTGAAGCTTTCTTT
-	medium-sized	TRBV19	TRBJ1-2	CASRRPVGGSYGYTF	TGTGCCAGTAGGCGCCCTGTGGGGGGATCTTATGGCTACACCTTC
TRBD1	-	TRBV2	TRBJ2-7	CASVPPRRTGAYEQYF	TGTGCCAGCGTCCCTCCCCGGCGGACAGGGGCCTACGAGCAGTACTTC
-	medium-sized	TRBV11-2	TRBJ2-7	CASSFDRPLYEQYF	TGTGCCAGCAGCTTCGACAGGCCCCTCTACGAGCAGTACTTC
-	medium-sized	TRBV30	TRBJ1-1	CASLQGLNTEAFF	TGTGCCTCGTTACAGGGACTGAACACTGAAGCTTTCTTT
-	-	TRBV12-3/TRBV12-4	TRBJ1-1	CASTSSRGYLMNTEAFF	TGTGCCAGCACCAGTTCAAGGGGGTACCTAATGAACACTGAAGCTTTCTTT
TRBD1	-	TRBV29-1	TRBJ1-1	CSVLDRGGNTEAFF	TGCAGCGTTTTAGACAGGGGGGGGAACACTGAAGCTTTCTTT
-	few	TRBV2	TRBJ1-5	CASMGQAQSGQPQHF	TGTGCCAGCATGGGGCAAGCGCAATCGGGTCAGCCCCAGCATTTT
TRBD2	few	TRBV3-1	TRBJ2-7	CASSRTSGSLGEQYF	TGTGCCAGCAGCCGCACTAGCGGGTCCCTTGGTGAGCAGTACTTC
TRBD2	-	TRBV5-1	TRBJ2-2	CASSYLTGTSDTGELFF	TGCGCCAGCAGCTACCTAACCGGGACTAGCGACACCGGGGAGCTGTTTTTT
TRBD2	medium-sized	TRBV11-2	TRBJ2-1	CASSSSGTSGYSYNEQFF	TGTGCCAGCAGCTCGTCCGGGACTAGCGGGTACTCCTACAATGAGCAGTTCTTC
-	-	TRBV29-1	TRBJ2-7	CSVGVGREQYF	TGCAGCGTTGGGGTAGGGCGCGAGCAGTACTTC
-	-	TRBV25-1	TRBJ1-1	CASSEFEGLNTEAFF	TGTGCCAGCAGTGAATTCGAGGGGTTGAACACTGAAGCTTTCTTT
-	once	TRBV29-1	TRBJ1-1	CSVSDREAFF	TGCAGCGTCTCAGACAGGGAAGCTTTCTTT
-	few	TRBV28	TRBJ1-5	CASSFRVLRDQPQHF	TGTGCCAGCAGTTTCAGGGTACTTAGGGATCAGCCCCAGCATTTT
-	-	TRBV10-2	TRBJ2-3	CASSEAATDTQYF	TGCGCCAGCAGTGAGGCAGCCACAGATACGCAGTATTTT